The next 27 T cell receptor beta chains were all read from a single sample in a study of blood T cells in healthy people across ages. Primers used in a second PCR of roughly 7 to 12 cycles were a sample-barcoded 5' primer and a J-beta primer mix. TCRdb analysed the 5' RACE reads with MiXCR anew, one entry per CDR3 protein. The sample contains 800,000 to 950,000 distinct CDR3 sequences, approximately 32% of which appear only once. These data were also filed under a second study, of T cells of mothers and their children.

The specimen sequenced was blood. These receptors all come from a woman aged 40 to 50 in good health.

V and J are TRBV12-3 or TRBV12-4 and TRBJ1-5, with a possible D match to TRBD1 (5 bases). There are 15 residues in the CDR3. V was trimmed by 3 bases and J by 8 bases, leaving 17 bases between them. CDR3: CASSFRGRSWEPQHF. CDR3 DNA: TGTGCCAGCAGTTTCCGGGGCCGGTCCTGGGAGCCCCAGCATTTT.

V gene TRBV5-6 combines with J gene TRBJ2-7; 7 positions match TRBD2. With V trimmed by 0 bases and J by 7 bases, 10 bases remained unmatched. Germline loops: CDR1 SGHDT, CDR2 YYEEEE. This CDR3 is built from 15 residues. CDR3 protein: CASSLVASGYNEQYF. DNA of the CDR3: TGTGCCAGCAGCTTGGTGGCTAGCGGCTACAATGAGCAGTACTTC.

This clonotype was seen more than once but under ten times. The genes are TRBV12-3 or TRBV12-4 and TRBJ1-5; no clear D. The CDR3 contains 13 residues. Between the trimmed V and J ends, which lost 2 bases and 4 bases, there was a span of 6 bases. CDR3 nucleotides: TGTGCCAGCAGTTTAAGCCAGAATCAGCCCCAGCATTTT. Protein product: CASSLSQNQPQHF.

This clonotype was seen a handful of times. This sequence joins TRBV5-6 and TRBJ2-7; D gene ambiguous. Germline V gene lookup returns CDR1 SGHDT and CDR2 YYEEEE. The CDR3 extends over 14 amino acids. V shed 0 bases and J shed 3 bases, with 10 bases lying between them. The CDR3 is CASSLAGRYYEQYF. The CDR3 DNA sequence: TGTGCCAGCAGCTTGGCTGGCCGATACTACGAGCAGTACTTC.

This clonotype was seen ten or more times. The rearrangement joins TRBV20-1 to TRBJ1-4, with D perhaps TRBD1 (6 bases). V gave up 3 bases and J gave up 4 bases, with 9 bases separating them. This CDR3 has 13 amino acids. Germline V gene lookup returns CDR1 DFQATT and CDR2 SNEGSKA (reference sequence). The CDR3: CSASRTVNEKLFF. The DNA of the CDR3 is TGCAGTGCTAGCCGGACAGTTAATGAAAAACTGTTTTTT.

This clonotype showed up many times. The V and J genes are TRBV29-1 and TRBJ1-2, with D possibly being TRBD1 (5 bases). Trimming took 5 bases from V and 4 from J, leaving 8 bases between them. The CDR3 is made up of 11 amino acids. CDR1 and CDR2 from the germline V gene are SQVTM and ANQGSEA. The CDR3 DNA reads as TGCAGCGTTCTTGGGGGCTATGGCTACACCTTC. Amino acids: CSVLGGYGYTF. The variable domain in full, with the rest retrieved from reference TRBV29-1 and TRBJ1-2, is SAVISQKPSRDICQRGTSLTIQCQVDSQVTMMFWYRQQPGQSLTLIATANQGSEATYESGFVIDKFPISRPNLTFSTLTVSNMSPEDSSIYLCSVLGGYGYTFGSGTRLTVV.

This clonotype was counted between two and nine times. The V and J genes are TRBV20-1 and TRBJ1-2; TRBD1 matches 7 bases. The CDR3 is made up of 16 amino acids. Germline CDR1 reads DFQATT; CDR2 reads SNEGSKA (reference sequence). Germline trimming cut 6 bases from V and 4 bases from J; bases unmatched to any gene: 17. The CDR3 region is CSAEPIQGTFFYGYTF. CDR3 nucleotide sequence: TGCAGTGCCGAACCCATACAGGGGACTTTTTTCTATGGCTACACCTTC.

The sample holds one count of this clonotype. The J gene is TRBJ2-6, the V gene TRBV30, with D possibly matching TRBD2 (6 bases). The CDR3 length is 16 residues. Looked up from germline, CDR1 is GTSNPN and CDR2 is SVGIG (reference sequence). Between the trimmed V and J ends, which lost 4 bases and 3 bases, there was a span of 16 bases. The CDR3 region has the DNA TGTGCCTGGACATACCCCAGGGAGGATGGGGCCAACGTCCTGACTTTC. Protein product: CAWTYPREDGANVLTF.

The gene calls are TRBV20-1 and TRBJ2-7; weak D call: TRBD1 (7 bases). The CDR3 is 14 amino acids. Germline CDR1 reads DFQATT; CDR2 reads SNEGSKA (reference sequence). Between the trimmed V and J ends, which lost 6 bases and 6 bases, there was a span of 21 bases. The CDR3 nucleotides read TGCAGTGCCAGTAGGTCAGGGGGAGGATCCGAGCAGTACTTC. This gives the protein CSASRSGGGSEQYF.

This clonotype was recorded at least ten times. The J gene is TRBJ2-4, the V gene TRBV6-1, with 8 bases identical to TRBD1. The CDR3 is made up of 17 amino acids. CDR1 MNHNS and CDR2 SASEGT come from the germline V gene. After removal of 5 bases from V and 3 bases from J, the junction contained 12 bases not matched to a gene. The CDR3 region has the DNA TGTGCCAGCAGTCGGGACAGGTGGACGGGGGTCAAAAACATTCAGTACTTC. Protein product: CASSRDRWTGVKNIQYF.

The J gene is TRBJ1-2, the V gene TRBV14, with D tentatively TRBD1 (5 bases). The germline V gene has CDR1 SGHDN and CDR2 FVKESK. Trimming left V 2 bases short and J 4 bases short, with 17 bases between. The CDR3 consists of 16 residues. The chain's CDR3 is CASSQSRTGLGYGYTF. CDR3 sequence (DNA): TGTGCCAGCAGCCAATCCAGAACAGGCTTGGGCTATGGCTACACCTTC.

Ten or more counts support this clonotype. The chain employs TRBV5-1 and TRBJ2-7; possible D gene TRBD1, 6 bases. V was shortened by 7 bases and J by 2 bases, with 13 bases between the two germline ends. The CDR3 is made up of 13 amino acids. Per germline, CDR1 SGHRS and CDR2 YFSETQ. The DNA for the CDR3 is TGCGCCAGCCCTCCGGGACACCCCTACGAGCAGTACTTC. Its translation: CASPPGHPYEQYF.

There are a few counts of this clonotype. V and J are TRBV20-1 and TRBJ1-5; D remains unclear. The V gene lost 6 bases and the J gene lost 0 bases, with 9 bases spanning the gap. Germline CDR1 and CDR2: DFQATT and SNEGSKA (reference sequence). This CDR3 comprises 13 residues. The CDR3 protein is CSAQQDSNQPQHF. CDR3 bases: TGCAGTGCACAGCAAGATAGCAATCAGCCCCAGCATTTT.

This rearrangement joins TRBV28 to TRBJ1-5, with D uncertain. V was clipped by 3 bases and J by 7 bases, with 31 bases between them. Germline values: CDR1 MDHEN, CDR2 SYDVKM. This CDR3 is 20 amino acids long. This CDR3 reads CASSFHRDWRVDTLVQPQHF. In DNA form, the CDR3 reads TGTGCCAGCAGTTTTCACCGTGATTGGAGGGTGGATACCCTGGTCCAGCCCCAGCATTTT.

Many counts were recorded for this clonotype. The chain joins TRBV10-3 to TRBJ2-5; possibly TRBD2 for D (5 bases). Germline lookup yields CDR1 ENHRY and CDR2 SYGVKD. V lost 4 bases, J lost 5 bases, and 11 bases lay in between. The CDR3 has 13 residues. CDR3 sequence (DNA): TGTGCCATCAGTGGTACCCCGGGGGAGACCCAGTACTTC. Translating it yields CAISGTPGETQYF.

Only a few counts were recorded for this clonotype. The chain is built from TRBV6-5 and TRBJ1-1, with no clear D. Trimming cost V 2 bases and J 1 base, with 17 bases left between them. There are 17 residues in the CDR3. Germline assignment: CDR1 MNHEY and CDR2 SVGAGI. CDR3 loop: CASSYGRRKMKNTEAFF. Written as DNA, the CDR3 is TGTGCCAGCAGTTACGGGCGAAGGAAAATGAAGAACACTGAAGCTTTCTTT.

This clonotype was detected many times. The chain couples TRBV20-1 to TRBJ2-7; TRBD2 matches at 9 bases. The V gene's germline CDR1 is DFQATT and CDR2 SNEGSKA (reference sequence). There are 16 residues in the CDR3. The trim removed 2 bases at V and 1 base at J, leaving 9 bases unmatched. The CDR3 DNA follows: TGCAGTGCTAGACCCCCGCGAGCGGGGGGATCCTACGAGCAGTACTTC. Encoded protein: CSARPPRAGGSYEQYF.

This clonotype turned up a few times. V gene TRBV18 combines with J gene TRBJ2-5, with D perhaps matching TRBD1 or TRBD2 (5 bases each). CDR3 size: 16 residues. Germline CDR1 is KGHSH and CDR2 is LQKENI. V shed 6 bases and J shed 0 bases, with 17 bases lying between them. The CDR3 loop reads CASSSDVRGDQETQYF. For the CDR3, the DNA is TGTGCCAGCTCGTCCGATGTTAGGGGAGACCAAGAGACCCAGTACTTC.

The chain combines TRBV9 with TRBJ1-1; 9 bases are a match to TRBD1. CDR1 is SGDLS, CDR2 YYNGEE, per germline. The CDR3 runs 17 residues. The V segment lost 3 bases and the J segment 0 bases; nucleotides outside the gene matches: 9. CDR3 loop: CASSAGTGFTLNTEAFF. In DNA, the CDR3 is TGTGCCAGCAGCGCCGGGACAGGGTTTACGCTGAACACTGAAGCTTTCTTT.

This clonotype was observed a few times. This rearrangement joins TRBV28 to TRBJ2-3; D ambiguous. The germline V gene has CDR1 MDHEN and CDR2 SYDVKM. Trimming removed 6 bases from V and 6 bases from J, with 22 bases in between. This CDR3 has 16 amino acids. CDR3 in DNA: TGTGCCAGCAGAGGCCCGGGTCTTTATAGCCGGGATACGCAGTATTTT. Protein: CASRGPGLYSRDTQYF.

The table lists this clonotype with a few counts. The chain couples TRBV14 to TRBJ1-2; 8 positions match TRBD1. Germline trimming cut 5 bases from V and 4 bases from J; bases unmatched to any gene: 9. The CDR3 runs to 15 residues. CDR1 and CDR2 (germline): SGHDN, FVKESK. CDR3 sequence: CASSVLGQGPYGYTF. Here the CDR3 DNA reads TGTGCCAGCAGCGTCCTTGGACAGGGTCCCTATGGCTACACCTTC.

This clonotype was observed many times. This chain uses TRBV27 with TRBJ2-7, with D possibly called TRBD1 or TRBD2 (5 bases each). Germline values: CDR1 MNHEY, CDR2 SMNVEV (reference sequence). V lost 5 bases and J 6 bases, leaving 11 bases between the germline ends. The CDR3 loop spans 12 amino acids. CDR3 protein: CASSPGPPEQYF. CDR3 nucleotide sequence: TGTGCCAGCAGTCCGGGACCCCCCGAGCAGTACTTC.

This chain links TRBV24-1 with TRBJ2-5, with 10 positions matching TRBD2. The tail of the sequence fits TRBJ2-1 better, so the J call may be wrong. The CDR3 covers 17 residues. Germline CDR1 is KGHDR and CDR2 is SFDVKD. The CDR3 nucleotides read TGTGCCACCAGTGACCCTAGCGGGGGCAACCCTAAAGAGACCCAGTTCTTC. This gives the protein CATSDPSGGNPKETQFF.

The V call is TRBV12-3 or TRBV12-4, the J call TRBJ2-1; tentatively, D is TRBD1 or TRBD2 (6 bases each). The CDR3 consists of 17 residues. The ends were cut back, 5 bases at V and 7 bases at J, with 24 bases in the middle. CDR3 coding DNA: TGTGCCAGCAGTAAAACCATTAATCCTACAGGGAGGAATGAGCAGTTCTTC. The encoded protein is CASSKTINPTGRNEQFF.

This rearrangement joins TRBV12-3 or TRBV12-4 to TRBJ2-3; D perhaps matches TRBD1 (5 bases). This CDR3 spans 14 amino acids. Trimming stripped 2 bases from V and 8 bases from J, with 14 bases between. The CDR3 loop reads CASSLQDPRGTQYF. The CDR3 DNA reads as TGTGCCAGCAGTTTACAGGATCCAAGGGGTACGCAGTATTTT.

The table lists this clonotype with a few counts. The chain combines TRBV25-1 with TRBJ2-3; possibly TRBD2 for D (6 bases). The CDR3 contains 15 residues. CDR1 MGHDK and CDR2 SYGVNS come from the germline V gene. Trimming left V 3 bases short and J 3 bases short, with 13 bases between. The CDR3 region is CASSDESGPTDTQYF. The CDR3 DNA sequence: TGTGCCAGCAGTGACGAGAGCGGGCCTACAGATACGCAGTATTTT.

The genes are TRBV12-3 or TRBV12-4 and TRBJ1-1; no clear D gene. The CDR3 has 12 amino acids. Trimming shortened V by 6 bases and J by 4 bases, and 9 bases separated the two germline ends. The CDR3 sequence is CASSVLGTEAFF. CDR3 in DNA: TGTGCCAGCAGCGTTTTGGGCACTGAAGCTTTCTTT.